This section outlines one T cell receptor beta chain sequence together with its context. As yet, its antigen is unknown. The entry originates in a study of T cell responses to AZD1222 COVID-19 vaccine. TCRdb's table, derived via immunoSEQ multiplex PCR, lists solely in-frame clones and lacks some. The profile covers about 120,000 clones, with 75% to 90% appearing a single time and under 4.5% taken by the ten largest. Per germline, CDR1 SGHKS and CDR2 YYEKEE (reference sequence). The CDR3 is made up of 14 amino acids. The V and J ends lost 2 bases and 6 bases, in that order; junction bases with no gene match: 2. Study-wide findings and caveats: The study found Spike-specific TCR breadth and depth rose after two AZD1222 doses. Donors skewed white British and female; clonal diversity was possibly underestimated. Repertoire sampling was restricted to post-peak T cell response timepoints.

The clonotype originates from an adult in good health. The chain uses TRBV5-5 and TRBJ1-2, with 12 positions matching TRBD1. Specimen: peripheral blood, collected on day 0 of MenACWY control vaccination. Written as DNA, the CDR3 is TGTGCCAGCAGCTTCGGGACAGGGGGCGATGGCTACACCTTC. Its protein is CASSFGTGGDGYTF. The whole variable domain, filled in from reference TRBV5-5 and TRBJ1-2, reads DAGVTQSPTHLIKTRGQQVTLRCSPISGHKSVSWYQQVLGQGPQFIFQYYEKEERGRGNFPDRFSARQFPNYSSELNVNALLLGDSALYLCASSFGTGGDGYTFGSGTRLTVV.